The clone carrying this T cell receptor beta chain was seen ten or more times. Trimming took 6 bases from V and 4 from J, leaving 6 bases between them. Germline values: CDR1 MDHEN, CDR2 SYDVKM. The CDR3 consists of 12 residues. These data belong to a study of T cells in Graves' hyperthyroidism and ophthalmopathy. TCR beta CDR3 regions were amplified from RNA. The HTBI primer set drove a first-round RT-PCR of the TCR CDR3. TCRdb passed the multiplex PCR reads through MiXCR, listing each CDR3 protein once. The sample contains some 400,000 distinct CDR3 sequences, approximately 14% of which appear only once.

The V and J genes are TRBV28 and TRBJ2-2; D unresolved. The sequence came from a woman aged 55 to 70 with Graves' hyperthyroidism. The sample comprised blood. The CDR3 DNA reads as TGTGCCAGCAGGGAGAGCACCGGGGAGCTGTTTTTT. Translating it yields CASRESTGELFF.